This T cell receptor beta chain came from a study of shared clonotypes between healthy human individuals. Study-wide points: Inspection by rarefaction showed sorted-subset sequencing to be incomplete despite large depth.

V was trimmed by 3 bases and J by 1 base, leaving 12 bases between them. The germline V gene has CDR1 KGHSH and CDR2 LQKENI. The CDR3 runs 15 residues. Concerning this clone itself: The antigen remains unidentified.

Only in-frame clones appear in the TCRdb table, and some are missing; sequencing was by immunoSEQ multiplex PCR. The sample holds 1.4 million to 1.5 million clones, 96% seen once. There were only Caucasian adults among the donors, and all lived in Nashville, Tennessee. Material: naive CD4+ T cells sorted from blood. The subset was: CD45RA+ positively selected. The sequence was collected from a man under 40 in good health. The chain is built from TRBV18 and TRBJ1-1; D is unclear. CDR3 region: CASSPPRGGNTEAFF. CDR3 nucleotides: TGTGCCAGCTCACCTCCTCGAGGCGGGAACACTGAAGCTTTCTTT.